The clone carrying this TCR beta chain was recorded many times. The sample originates from a study of T-cell reconstitution after alpha-beta-depleted transplantation in children. Library preparation (for TCRbeta) was performed with unique molecular identifiers. Each CDR3 protein is one row after TCRdb ran MiXCR on the PCR reads. Of approximately 640,000 distinct CDR3 sequences in the sample, 15% to 20% were seen once. V lost 4 bases and J 10 bases, leaving 11 bases between the germline ends. The CDR3 consists of 12 residues. Germline V lookup: CDR1 MNHNY, CDR2 SVGAGI (reference sequence). The source was PBMCs from the stem cell graft donor, collected from the stem cell graft. The chain joins TRBV6-6 to TRBJ2-1, with D perhaps matching TRBD1 (5 bases). This receptor was taken from a human donor who donated a stem cell graft to a child with acute myeloid leukemia. CDR3: CASSSYRTEQFF. The CDR3 coding sequence is TGTGCCAGCAGTTCCTACAGGACAGAGCAGTTCTTC.